The entry below gives a single TCR beta chain sequence along with its context. The antigen remains unidentified. A much larger clone lies one base from this, so it may be a read error. The sample comes from a study of post-analysis software for immune sequencing data. The wider study: Relapsing-remitting, secondary progressive and progressive-relapsing forms of multiple sclerosis all featured among disease courses. Study observations and caveats: In multiple sclerosis, normalized Chao1 diversity was significantly below that of controls. TRBV5-6, TRBV5-1 and TRBV20-1 were among five TRBV segments more frequent in patients than controls. Strong same-batch co-clustering of samples appeared with F measure clustering.

Unique molecular identifiers were present in the TCR beta cDNA libraries. Roughly 490,000 cDNA molecules came from around 0.96 to 9.9 million T cells. TCRdb redid the calling of the PCR reads with MiXCR, one entry per CDR3 protein. Of more than 450,000 distinct CDR3 sequences detected, 44% appear once; the ten largest clones hold 1.7%. CDR3 length: 12 amino acids. Sequenced input: blood. The receptor was isolated from a girl between 10 and 17 years old with multiple sclerosis. The chain combines TRBV12-3 or TRBV12-4 with TRBJ2-7; D not certain. The CDR3 coding sequence is TGTGCCAGCACCTATGCCTCCTACGAGGAGTACTTC. Protein: CASTYASYEEYF.